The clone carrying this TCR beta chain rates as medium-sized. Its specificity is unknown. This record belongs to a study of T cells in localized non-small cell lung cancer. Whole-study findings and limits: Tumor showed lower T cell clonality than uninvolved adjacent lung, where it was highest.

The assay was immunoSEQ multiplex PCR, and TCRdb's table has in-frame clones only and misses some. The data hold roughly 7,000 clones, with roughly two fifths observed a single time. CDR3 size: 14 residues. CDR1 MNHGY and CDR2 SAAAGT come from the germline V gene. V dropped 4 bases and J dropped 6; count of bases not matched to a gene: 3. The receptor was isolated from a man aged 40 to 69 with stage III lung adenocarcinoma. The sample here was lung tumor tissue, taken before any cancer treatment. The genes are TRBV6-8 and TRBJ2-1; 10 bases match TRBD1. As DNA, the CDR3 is TGTGCCAGCAGTTCCGGACAGGGGGTCAATGAGCAGTTCTTC. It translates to CASSSGQGVNEQFF.